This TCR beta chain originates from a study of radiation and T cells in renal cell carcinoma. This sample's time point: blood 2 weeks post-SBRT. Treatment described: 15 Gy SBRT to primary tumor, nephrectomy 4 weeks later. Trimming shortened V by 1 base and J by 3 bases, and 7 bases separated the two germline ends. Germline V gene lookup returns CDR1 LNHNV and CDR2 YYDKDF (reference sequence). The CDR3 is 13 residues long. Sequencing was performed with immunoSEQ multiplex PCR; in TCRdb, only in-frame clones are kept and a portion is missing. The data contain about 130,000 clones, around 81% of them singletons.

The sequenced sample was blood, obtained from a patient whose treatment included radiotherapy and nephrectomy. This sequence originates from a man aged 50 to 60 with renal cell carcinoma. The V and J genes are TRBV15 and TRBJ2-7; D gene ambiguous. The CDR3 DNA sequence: TGTGCCACCAGCAGAGTGGGCCGCTACGAGCAGTACTTC. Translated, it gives CATSRVGRYEQYF.